This entry lists 4 T cell receptor beta chains sequenced from one sample in a study of T-cell memory formation after mild COVID-19. TCRdb itself ran the 5' RACE reads through MiXCR, one entry per CDR3 protein. This sample carries hundreds of thousands of distinct CDR3 sequences, around a quarter of them seen once, and the ten largest clones take around 12%. The sequenced sample was PBMCs or a T cell subset sorted from them (not recorded which). The source of these receptors is an adult woman who had mild COVID-19 (a few samples of this study predate the infection). Cell type and time point are not known.

The chain carries TRBV7-2 and TRBJ1-1; no firm D call. Germline lookup yields CDR1 SGHTA and CDR2 FQGNSA. V dropped 5 bases and J dropped 1 base, with 11 bases sitting between them. CDR3 size: 14 residues. The CDR3, as DNA: TGTGCCAGCAGCCTGTTCGTTCAGAACACTGAAGCTTTCTTT. It encodes CASSLFVQNTEAFF.

Here the CDR3 reads CASLSGPRSTDTQYF. CDR3 sequence (DNA): TGTGCCAGCCTTTCGGGACCAAGAAGCACAGATACGCAGTATTTT. V and J are TRBV5-6 and TRBJ2-3; either TRBD1 or TRBD2 may supply D (5 bases each). Trimming removed 7 bases at V and 0 bases at J, with 15 bases between. The CDR3 extends over 15 amino acids. The germline V gene encodes CDR1 SGHDT and CDR2 YYEEEE.

J is TRBJ2-3 and V is TRBV7-9; no clear D. In germline, CDR1 is SEHNR, CDR2 FQNEAQ (reference sequence). This CDR3 spans 16 amino acids. The V gene lost 10 bases and the J gene lost 1 base, with 21 bases spanning the gap. For the CDR3, the DNA is TGTGCCACCTCAACTTCCGGCAGTATCGGCACAGATACGCAGTATTTT. It codes for CATSTSGSIGTDTQYF.

V usage is TRBV29-1 and J usage is TRBJ2-2; TRBD1 might be the D (5 bases). The CDR3 covers 16 residues. Per germline, CDR1 SQVTM and CDR2 ANQGSEA. The V end lost 0 bases, the J end lost 1 base, and 12 bases lay between the germline ends. CDR3 sequence reads: CSVEDPTGWNTGELFF. The CDR3 DNA sequence: TGCAGCGTTGAAGATCCTACAGGTTGGAACACCGGGGAGCTGTTTTTT.